The 8 T cell receptor beta chains listed next were all sequenced from one sample in a study of cytomegalovirus exposure and HLA in healthy donors. The PCR had 60 Vbeta and 13 Jbeta primers. Using immunoSEQ multiplex PCR, the repertoire was profiled, and TCRdb retains in-frame clones only, with some absent. Of over 150,000 clones in the sample, 65% to 80% are singletons; the top ten hold 3% to 4%. Material: PBMCs. The receptors here all came from a woman aged 40 to 49 in good health and CMV-seronegative.

This chain uses TRBV11-2 with TRBJ1-1; TRBD1 matches 7 bases. The germline V gene has CDR1 SGHAT and CDR2 FQNNGV. This CDR3 has 14 residues. The junction had 6 bases not matched to a gene; V was cut back by 2 bases and J by 6 bases. The CDR3 sequence: CASSLRQGSPEAFF. The CDR3 DNA sequence: TGTGCCAGCAGCTTAAGACAGGGATCCCCTGAAGCTTTCTTT.

The chain combines TRBV12-5 with TRBJ1-1; D might be TRBD1 (5 bases). Germline assignment: CDR1 LGHNT and CDR2 FRNRAP. The CDR3 consists of 15 residues. V was cut by 1 base and J by 5 bases, with 14 bases left in between. The CDR3 sequence is CASGLGGQGSTEAFF. The CDR3 DNA sequence: TGTGCTAGTGGTTTGGGCGGACAAGGATCGACTGAAGCTTTCTTT.

The chain combines TRBV7-9 with TRBJ2-2; tentatively, D is TRBD1 (8 bases). CDR1 and CDR2 (germline): SEHNR, FQNEAQ (reference sequence). CDR3 length: 14 amino acids. V was cut by 7 bases and J by 5 bases, with 14 bases left in between. The CDR3 bases are TGTGCCAGCAACGACAGGGGAGGGACCGGGGAGCTGTTTTTT. This gives the protein CASNDRGGTGELFF.

V usage is TRBV11-3 and J usage is TRBJ1-1, with D possibly matching TRBD1 (6 bases). The CDR3 contains 15 residues. Trimming stripped 7 bases from V and 1 base from J, with 16 bases between. Germline lookup yields CDR1 SGHNT and CDR2 YENEEA. CDR3 DNA sequence: TGTGCCAGCACTCAACCAGGGGTGGAGAACACTGAAGCTTTCTTT. This encodes CASTQPGVENTEAFF.

The chain carries TRBV6-1 and TRBJ2-7; TRBD2 is a possible D gene (5 bases). The length of the CDR3 is 14 residues. The germline V gene encodes CDR1 MNHNS and CDR2 SASEGT. V was cut by 4 bases and J by 2 bases, with 12 bases left in between. CDR3 bases: TGTGCCAGCAGTGCGAGGCAGGAGGCCTACGAGCAGTACTTC. Translation: CASSARQEAYEQYF.

The rearrangement uses TRBV27 and TRBJ2-1; 8 positions agree with TRBD2. The CDR3 loop spans 12 amino acids. Germline V gene sequence: CDR1 MNHEY, CDR2 SMNVEV (reference sequence). The trim removed 6 bases at V and 8 bases at J, leaving 3 bases unmatched. CDR3 DNA: TGTGCCAGCAGGACTAGCGCGGATGAGCAGTTCTTC. It translates to CASRTSADEQFF.

The chain carries TRBV5-6 and TRBJ2-7, with 9 bases that match TRBD1. After removal of 1 base from V and 2 bases from J, the junction contained 4 bases not matched to a gene. From germline, CDR1 is SGHDT and CDR2 YYEEEE. CDR3 size: 15 residues. CDR3 sequence (DNA): TGTGCCAGCAGCTTGTACGGGACAGGGACCTACGAGCAGTACTTC. Translation gives CASSLYGTGTYEQYF.

This clone has just a few counts. The V gene is TRBV10-3, the J gene TRBJ1-5; the D gene is possibly TRBD1 (6 bases). Germline V gene lookup returns CDR1 ENHRY and CDR2 SYGVKD. CDR3 length: 12 residues. V was pared by 9 bases and J by 5 bases, with 11 bases between. CDR3 loop: CAIRDTDQPQHF. CDR3 DNA sequence: TGTGCCATACGGGACACCGATCAGCCCCAGCATTTT.